Detailed here is one TCR beta chain. Its matching antigen is unknown. Additional DNA sequences in this sample encode the identical CDR3. The sample comes from a study of Ad26.COV2.S vaccination and SARS-CoV-2 variants. The overall study: Participant was drawn from the COV1001 Ad26.COV2.S trial arm. The authors gave Ad26.COV2.S intramuscularly, either once or twice 56 days apart.

General observations from the study: Measurement of non-spike TCR breadth gave similar results in vaccine and placebo recipients. Post-vaccination spike-specific CD8+ and CD4+ T cell responses reportedly had substantial breadth.

The germline gives CDR1 KGHDR, CDR2 SFDVKD. The CDR3 contains 14 residues. V lost 2 bases, J lost 4 bases, and 10 bases lay in between. Noted treatment: over 15 received Ad26.COV2.S at low or high dose, single or two shots; several received placebo; per-sample allocation not given. Material that was analyzed had been drawn on day 63 after the first vaccine or placebo injection. Generated by immunoSEQ multiplex PCR, the TCRdb table keeps only in-frame clones and is missing some. The data show about 680,000 clones, roughly 90% seen once. Sequenced material: peripheral blood, taken in a trial of Ad26.COV2.S vaccine versus placebo. This sequence joins TRBV24-1 and TRBJ1-2, with D maybe TRBD1 (6 bases). This TCR was recovered from a person between 18 and 59 years old who received the Ad26.COV2.S COVID-19 vaccine or a placebo. The CDR3 coding sequence is TGTGCCACCAGTGATTCCCAGGGGACCTATGGCTACACCTTC. Its protein product is CATSDSQGTYGYTF.